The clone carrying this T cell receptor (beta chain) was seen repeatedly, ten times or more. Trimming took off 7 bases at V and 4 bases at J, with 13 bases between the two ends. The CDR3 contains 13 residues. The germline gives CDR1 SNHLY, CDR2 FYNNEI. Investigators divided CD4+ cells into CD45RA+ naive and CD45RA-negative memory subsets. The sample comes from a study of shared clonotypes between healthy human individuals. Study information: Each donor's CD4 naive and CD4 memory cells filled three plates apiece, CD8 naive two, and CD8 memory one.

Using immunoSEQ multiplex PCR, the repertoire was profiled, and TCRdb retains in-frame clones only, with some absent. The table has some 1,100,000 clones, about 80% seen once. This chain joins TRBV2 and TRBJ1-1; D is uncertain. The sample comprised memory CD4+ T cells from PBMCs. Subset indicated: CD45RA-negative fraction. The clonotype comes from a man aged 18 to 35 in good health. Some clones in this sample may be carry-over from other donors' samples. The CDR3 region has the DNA TGTGCCAGCAAAGAGGAGGTGGGCACTGAAGCTTTCTTT. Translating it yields CASKEEVGTEAFF.